The rows below give T cell receptor beta chains drawn from one sample of a study of T-cell reconstitution after alpha-beta-depleted transplantation in children. From the PCR reads, TCRdb called clonotypes with MiXCR, one entry per CDR3 protein. The sample lists around 270,000 distinct CDR3 sequences, over 7.5% occurring once. The sequencing used peripheral blood, collected 360 days after TCRalphabeta/CD19-depleted stem cell transplant. Source of these receptors: a female patient between 2 and 10 years old who had a stem cell transplant for Fanconi anemia, so the T cells may come from the graft donor. The CDR3 runs from the conserved cysteine through the conserved F or W. A D gene is named only where the DNA matches it firmly. Expanded clones are given a class, and other clones once, few, many or no size at all.

D	J	size	V	CDR3	DNA
.	TRBJ2-1	many	TRBV12-3/TRBV12-4	CASSLVAGNEQFF	TGTGCCAGCAGTTTAGTTGCGGGGAATGAGCAGTTCTTC
.	TRBJ1-1	many	TRBV28	CASTDSRVKEAFF	TGTGCCAGCACCGACTCCCGGGTTAAAGAAGCTTTCTTT
.	TRBJ1-4	.	TRBV6-1	CASSPPGLKEKLFF	TGTGCCAGCAGTCCACCGGGACTAAAGGAAAAACTGTTTTTT
.	TRBJ1-1	few	TRBV7-9	CASSLAGSGVGQAFF	TGTGCCAGCAGCTTAGCTGGTTCTGGGGTGGGTCAAGCTTTCTTT
.	TRBJ2-7	.	TRBV21-1	CASSGTYEQYF	TGTGCCAGCAGCGGTACCTACGAGCAGTACTTC
.	TRBJ2-7	.	TRBV7-2	CASSLGGGLKEQYF	TGTGCCAGCAGCTTAGGTGGGGGTTTAAAAGAGCAGTACTTC
.	TRBJ1-2	many	TRBV5-1	CASSLAYRTYYGYTF	TGCGCCAGCAGCTTGGCTTACCGGACCTACTATGGCTACACCTTC
.	TRBJ2-7	many	TRBV28	CASRSPRSPPYEQYF	TGTGCCAGCCGCTCCCCGAGAAGCCCCCCCTACGAGCAGTACTTC
.	TRBJ2-3	few	TRBV11-2	CASSPVGTMADTQYF	TGTGCCAGCAGTCCCGTCGGGACGATGGCAGATACGCAGTATTTT
TRBD1	TRBJ2-7	many	TRBV5-1	CASSLAWDSFYEQYF	TGCGCCAGCAGCTTGGCTTGGGACAGCTTCTACGAGCAGTACTTC
.	TRBJ2-2	.	TRBV7-9	CASSLGVGDRTGELFF	TGTGCCAGCAGCTTAGGGGTCGGGGACCGCACCGGGGAGCTGTTTTTT
.	TRBJ1-2	many	TRBV27	CASRRGPHYGYTF	TGTGCCAGCAGGCGAGGTCCCCACTATGGCTACACCTTC
.	TRBJ1-1	many	TRBV12-3/TRBV12-4	CASSSKTRVISTEAFF	TGTGCCAGCAGTTCGAAAACCAGGGTGATCTCAACTGAAGCTTTCTTT
.	TRBJ2-6	.	TRBV6-2/TRBV6-3	CASSFAEPGANVLTF	TGTGCCAGCAGTTTTGCGGAGCCTGGGGCCAACGTCCTGACTTTC
.	TRBJ2-3	many	TRBV20-1	CSGSYHTDTQYF	TGCAGTGGTAGCTACCACACAGATACGCAGTATTTT
TRBD2	TRBJ2-7	few	TRBV5-5	CASSLLTSGSYEQYF	TGTGCCAGCAGCTTGTTGACTAGCGGCTCCTACGAGCAGTACTTC
.	TRBJ2-7	many	TRBV20-1	CSARVGRGYYEQYF	TGCAGTGCTAGAGTGGGCAGAGGGTACTACGAGCAGTACTTC
.	TRBJ2-2	many	TRBV20-1	CSATFDVNTGELFF	TGCAGTGCCACCTTTGACGTGAACACCGGGGAGCTGTTTTTT
TRBD2	TRBJ2-7	many	TRBV11-2	CASSLVLASGGLWDEQYF	TGTGCCAGCAGCTTAGTATTGGCTAGCGGGGGCTTGTGGGACGAGCAGTACTTC
TRBD1	TRBJ2-3	many	TRBV28	CASSPDRGLDTQYF	TGTGCCAGCAGCCCCGACAGGGGGCTGGATACGCAGTATTTT
TRBD1	TRBJ1-6	many	TRBV5-1	CASSTGQYNSPLHF	TGCGCCAGCAGCACGGGACAGTACAATTCACCCCTCCACTTT
.	TRBJ1-5	.	TRBV27	CASSNGPGGDNQPQHF	TGTGCCAGCAGTAATGGACCCGGGGGAGACAATCAGCCCCAGCATTTT
TRBD1	TRBJ2-7	few	TRBV7-6	CASSLPTGREQYF	TGTGCCAGCAGCTTACCGACAGGGCGAGAGCAGTACTTC
.	TRBJ2-3	few	TRBV28	CASSLGGAKTLTDTQYF	TGTGCCAGCAGTTTAGGTGGGGCCAAAACCCTTACAGATACGCAGTATTTT
TRBD1	TRBJ2-1	many	TRBV9	CASSVEDRVNEQFF	TGTGCCAGCAGCGTAGAGGACAGGGTAAATGAGCAGTTCTTC
TRBD1	TRBJ1-4	few	TRBV6-5	CASSSRDRVKEKLFF	TGTGCCAGCAGTTCAAGGGACAGGGTAAAGGAAAAACTGTTTTTT
.	TRBJ2-5	many	TRBV19	CASSIGGPQETQYF	TGTGCCAGTAGTATAGGGGGGCCCCAAGAGACCCAGTACTTC
TRBD1	TRBJ2-1	many	TRBV12-3/TRBV12-4	CASSLRVGGRGYNEQFF	TGTGCCAGCAGTTTACGAGTAGGGGGCAGGGGGTACAATGAGCAGTTCTTC
TRBD1	TRBJ1-2	few	TRBV7-9	CASSLDPGQGRNYGYTF	TGTGCCAGCAGCTTGGACCCCGGACAGGGCCGCAACTATGGCTACACCTTC
TRBD1	TRBJ2-7	many	TRBV20-1	CSAPDRGFYEQYF	TGCAGTGCTCCTGACAGGGGCTTCTACGAGCAGTACTTC
.	TRBJ2-5	.	TRBV7-6	CASSSSGGSGETQYF	TGTGCCAGCAGCTCATCAGGCGGATCAGGAGAGACCCAGTACTTC
TRBD1	TRBJ2-5	few	TRBV6-4	CASSEGQGIMETQYF	TGTGCCAGCAGTGAGGGACAGGGAATAATGGAGACCCAGTACTTC
.	TRBJ2-1	many	TRBV29-1	CSVVRINEQFF	TGCAGCGTGGTCAGAATCAATGAGCAGTTCTTC
TRBD2	TRBJ2-3	few	TRBV7-2	CASSTRLAGGHTDTQYF	TGTGCCAGCAGCACCCGACTAGCGGGGGGGCACACAGATACGCAGTATTTT
TRBD1	TRBJ1-1	.	TRBV20-1	CSARDQDRGNMNTEAFF	TGCAGTGCTAGAGATCAGGACAGGGGGAACATGAACACTGAAGCTTTCTTT
TRBD2	TRBJ2-6	many	TRBV24-1	CATSEKAGAGANVLTF	TGTGCCACCAGTGAAAAGGCGGGGGCTGGGGCCAACGTCCTGACTTTC
TRBD1	TRBJ1-2	few	TRBV4-3	CASSFVGGGGINGYTF	TGCGCCAGCAGTTTCGTAGGGGGCGGGGGGATAAATGGCTACACCTTC
TRBD2	TRBJ2-2	many	TRBV2	CASSEPSGRYGGELFF	TGTGCCAGCAGTGAACCTAGCGGGAGGTACGGCGGGGAGCTGTTTTTT
TRBD1	TRBJ1-1	many	TRBV6-2/TRBV6-3	CASSYGTGVNTEAFF	TGTGCCAGCAGTTACGGGACAGGGGTGAACACTGAAGCTTTCTTT
.	TRBJ2-2	.	TRBV28	CASTLTVGAGELFF	TGTGCCAGCACCTTGACTGTAGGGGCCGGGGAGCTGTTTTTT
.	TRBJ1-5	.	TRBV6-2/TRBV6-3	CASTSSGVSSNQPQHF	TGTGCCAGCACGTCCTCGGGGGTCTCGAGCAATCAGCCCCAGCATTTT
.	TRBJ2-7	many	TRBV6-6	CASSYRDEQYF	TGTGCCAGCAGTTACCGGGACGAGCAGTACTTC